The 13 T cell receptor beta chains below come from one sample, sequenced in a study of T cell changes during pregnancy in multiple sclerosis. The assay was immunoSEQ multiplex PCR, and TCRdb's table has in-frame clones only and misses some. Altogether about 43,000 clones are present, around 90% being singletons, with the ten largest covering 4.7%. Here the sequenced sample was peripheral blood, taken in the second trimester of pregnancy. The source of these receptors is a female donor in good health, enrolled as a control in a pregnancy study.

This chain links TRBV5-1 with TRBJ1-1; 7 bases are a match to TRBD1. The CDR3 is made up of 12 amino acids. The germline CDR1 and CDR2 sequences are SGHRS and YFSETQ. V shed 5 bases, J shed 7 bases, and the junction held 5 bases outside the gene matches. The chain's CDR3 is CASSQTGSEAFF. CDR3 bases: TGCGCCAGCAGTCAGACAGGGAGTGAAGCTTTCTTT.

The V and J genes are TRBV5-1 and TRBJ2-1; TRBD2 agrees at 9 bases. This CDR3 region has 17 residues. V gave up 0 bases and J gave up 3 bases; unmatched junction bases: 7. CDR1 SGHRS and CDR2 YFSETQ come from the germline V gene. Here the CDR3 DNA reads TGCGCCAGCAGCTTGGATTCTAGCGGGATGGGCTACAATGAGCAGTTCTTC. Translated: CASSLDSSGMGYNEQFF.

The V gene is TRBV5-6, the J gene TRBJ1-5; 7 bases are a match to TRBD1. The junction had 4 bases not matched to a gene; V was cut back by 4 bases and J by 3 bases. This CDR3 spans 14 amino acids. Germline CDR1 SGHDT, CDR2 YYEEEE. CDR3 in amino acids: CASSTGAFNQPQHF. DNA of the CDR3: TGTGCCAGCAGCACAGGGGCCTTCAATCAGCCCCAGCATTTT. The full variable domain, completed using reference TRBV5-6 and TRBJ1-5, is DAGVTQSPTHLIKTRGQQVTLRCSPKSGHDTVSWYQQALGQGPQFIFQYYEEEERQRGNFPDRFSGHQFPNYSSELNVNALLLGDSALYLCASSTGAFNQPQHFGDGTRLSIL.

In nucleotides, the CDR3 is TGTGCCAGCAGCCTCTTCGCAGGGGATAACTATGGCTACACCTTC. This codes for CASSLFAGDNYGYTF. This chain joins TRBV9 and TRBJ1-2; possibly TRBD1 for D (6 bases). Trimming removed 4 bases at V and 1 base at J, with 14 bases between. The CDR3 totals 15 residues. From germline, CDR1 is SGDLS and CDR2 YYNGEE.

This clone was detected once. The V call is TRBV6-5, the J call TRBJ2-5, with D tentatively TRBD1 (6 bases). V was pared by 5 bases and J by 4 bases, with 14 bases between. Looked up from germline, CDR1 is MNHEY and CDR2 is SVGAGI. The CDR3 is 14 residues long. Here the CDR3 DNA reads TGTGCCAGCAGTCAATACAGGGTCGGAGAGACCCAGTACTTC. This sequence encodes CASSQYRVGETQYF.

The V and J genes are TRBV30 and TRBJ2-1; possible D gene TRBD1, 6 bases. Germline CDR1 GTSNPN, CDR2 SVGIG (reference sequence). There are 13 residues in the CDR3. V was pared by 0 bases and J by 3 bases, with 6 bases between. DNA for the CDR3: TGTGCCTGGAGTGTAGGGGGCTACAATGAGCAGTTCTTC. It is translated as CAWSVGGYNEQFF.

This clone was recorded once. The rearrangement links TRBV2 to TRBJ1-3; D unclear. Germline V CDR1 and CDR2: SNHLY, FYNNEI. The CDR3 has 11 residues. Trimming left V 10 bases short and J 1 base short, with 5 bases between. The CDR3 nucleotides read TGTGCCATCCGTTCTGGAAACACCATATATTTT. It yields the protein CAIRSGNTIYF.

The DNA for the CDR3 is TGTGCCAGTGAGGACAGGGGCGGCCAGCCCCAGCATTTT. Translating it yields CASEDRGGQPQHF. The V and J genes are TRBV19 and TRBJ1-5; 9 nucleotides line up with TRBD1. CDR1 and CDR2 from the germline V gene are LNHDA and SQIVND (reference sequence). Losses at the gene ends were 8 bases for V and 7 bases for J; bases not matched to a gene: 6. This CDR3 contains 13 residues.

The rearrangement uses TRBV27 and TRBJ1-1; a possible D gene is TRBD1 (6 bases). The CDR3 sequence is 16 residues long. The V gene lost 2 bases and the J gene lost 0 bases, with 13 bases spanning the gap. In germline, CDR1 is MNHEY, CDR2 SMNVEV (reference sequence). This chain's CDR3 is CASSLKAGVMNTEAFF. DNA for the CDR3: TGTGCCAGCAGTTTAAAGGCAGGGGTCATGAACACTGAAGCTTTCTTT.

The chain links TRBV4-3 to TRBJ2-3; 10 nucleotides align to TRBD2. Germline V CDR1 and CDR2: LGHNA, YSLEER. The CDR3 extends over 17 amino acids. Unmatched junction bases numbered 6, after V lost 1 base and J lost 2 bases. CDR3 sequence: CASSQAAAGGITDTQYF. CDR3 nucleotides: TGCGCCAGCAGCCAAGCGGCAGCGGGGGGGATCACAGATACGCAGTATTTT.

This chain connects TRBV6-5 to TRBJ1-2; 9 bases line up with TRBD1. This CDR3 is 14 amino acids long. Looked up from germline, CDR1 is MNHEY and CDR2 is SVGAGI. Trimming at V came to 2 bases and at J to 8 bases, leaving 6 bases not matched to a gene. Here the CDR3 DNA reads TGTGCCAGCAGTTACGGGACAGGGCGAGGAGGCTACACCTTC. This gives the protein CASSYGTGRGGYTF.

V usage is TRBV27 and J usage is TRBJ1-5, with D possibly TRBD1 on 6 matching bases. Per germline, CDR1 MNHEY and CDR2 SMNVEV (reference sequence). The CDR3 extends over 14 amino acids. V lost 3 bases and J lost 5, with 11 bases in between. Here the CDR3 reads CASSFDRRHQPQHF. CDR3 sequence (DNA): TGTGCCAGCAGTTTTGACAGGCGCCATCAGCCCCAGCATTTT.

This chain uses TRBV7-9 with TRBJ1-1; 7 nucleotides line up with TRBD1. This CDR3 contains 16 residues. Per germline, CDR1 SEHNR and CDR2 FQNEAQ (reference sequence). Trimming removed 3 bases from V and 1 base from J; junction bases left unmatched: 8. The CDR3, as DNA: TGTGCCAGCAGCTTGAGTCACACAGGGGCGAACACTGAAGCTTTCTTT. Encoded protein: CASSLSHTGANTEAFF. Drawing the rest from reference TRBV7-9 and TRBJ1-1, the complete variable domain is DTGVSQNPRHKITKRGQNVTFRCDPISEHNRLYWYRQTLGQGPEFLTYFQNEAQLEKSRLLSDRFSAERPKGSFSTLEIQRTEQGDSAMYLCASSLSHTGANTEAFFGQGTRLTVV.